Shown below are 24 T cell receptor beta chains from a single sample sequenced in a study of CD8+ T cells in alopecia areata. Sorting relied on CD4, CD8alpha, NKG2D, NKG2ACE and other markers applied to pooled cutaneous lymph node cells. Following extraction, RNA underwent reverse transcription to cDNA, which served as the sequencing template. Measured with immunoSEQ multiplex PCR; TCRdb has only the in-frame clones, and not every one. This sample has around 300,000 clones, each found more than once. The sequencing input was CD4+ T cells sorted from a lymph node. These receptors came from a C3H/HeJ mouse with alopecia areata. The strain's MHC: H2-k.

This clone turned up a few times. Gene labels here are mouse ones. The read ends 4 residues early relative to the CDR3; the germline J gene fills the gap. Distinct nucleotide sequences in the sample also encode this CDR3. The rearrangement joins TRBV1 to TRBJ2-1; TRBD1 or TRBD2 may be the D gene (6 bases each). The CDR3 is 15 residues long. V was trimmed by 0 bases and J by 3 bases, leaving 9 bases between them. CDR1 is NSQYPW and CDR2 is LRSPGD in the germline V gene (reference sequence). CDR3 in amino acids: CTCSAEGARYAEQFF. Incomplete CDR3 DNA: TGCACCTGCAGTGCAGAGGGGGCGCGCTATGCT.

Concerning this clone itself: Gene names are the mouse ones. The DNA ends 3 residues before the CDR3 does, and the rest of the CDR3 is filled in from the germline J gene. The genes are TRBV19 and TRBJ1-6; 11 bases fit TRBD1. TRBJ1-6 is annotated as an ORF whose role is uncertain. Germline lookup yields CDR1 FNHDT and CDR2 SITEND (reference sequence). The CDR3 sequence is 16 residues long. V was clipped by 3 bases and J by 4 bases; unmatched bases: 3. Partial CDR3 DNA: TGTGCCAGCAGTACCCGGGACAGGGGGTATAATTCGCCC. Translating gives CASSTRDRGYNSP. The full CDR3 is CASSTRDRGYNSPLYF.

Turning to this clone: Mouse gene names and germline throughout. The read is 4 residues too short to cover the CDR3 end, so that end is filled in from the germline J gene. The chain uses TRBV13-2 and TRBJ2-5; weak D call: TRBD2 (5 bases). V lost 1 base, J lost 3 bases, and 9 bases lay in between. The germline V gene has CDR1 NNHNN and CDR2 SYGAGS (reference sequence). The CDR3 consists of 14 residues. Incomplete CDR3 DNA: TGTGCCAGCGGTGATCCCTGGGAACAAGAC. It translates to CASGDPWEQD. In full, the CDR3 reads CASGDPWEQDTQYF.

This clone has just a few counts. Gene names follow the mouse nomenclature. The CDR3 extends 4 residues past the end of the read, so its final part is completed from the germline J gene. V and J are TRBV19 and TRBJ2-2, with 8 positions matching TRBD2. CDR1 and CDR2 from the germline V gene are FNHDT and SITEND (reference sequence). CDR3 length: 16 residues. The V and J ends lost 2 bases and 3 bases, in that order; junction bases with no gene match: 6. CDR3 amino acids: CASSMWGGSHTGQLYF. CDR3 bases read: TGTGCCAGCAGTATGTGGGGGGGAAGTCACACCGGG. Combining the CDR3 with reference TRBV19 and TRBJ2-2 gives the whole variable domain GGIITQTPKFLIGQEGQKLTLKCQQNFNHDTMYWYRQDSGKGLRLIYYSITENDLQKGDLSEGYDASREKKSSFSLTVTSAQKNEMAVFLCASSMWGGSHTGQLYFGEGSKLTVL.

This clone was seen a few times. Germline and genes: mouse. The read ends 4 residues before the CDR3 terminus; that terminus is restored from the germline J gene. The sample has other DNA sequences that encode this CDR3 too. V is TRBV13-2 and J is TRBJ1-2; 9 bases match TRBD1. CDR3 length equals 15 residues. From germline, CDR1 is NNHNN and CDR2 SYGAGS (reference sequence). The J segment lost 2 bases and the V segment lost 0 bases, leaving 2 bases of the junction unmatched. The DNA read from the CDR3 is TGTGCCAGCGGTGATGCAGGACAGGGGAACTCC. Protein product: CASGDAGQGNS. The whole CDR3 protein reads CASGDAGQGNSDYTF.

A word on this clone: Gene and germline names: mouse. Read coverage stops 4 residues before the CDR3 terminus; the germline J gene supplies the remainder. The rearrangement uses TRBV1 and TRBJ2-7; a weak D match, TRBD2 (6 bases). Per the germline V gene, CDR1 is NSQYPW and CDR2 is LRSPGD (reference sequence). This CDR3 contains 14 residues. The CDR3 reads CTCSADGWGYEQYF. The part of the CDR3 DNA that was read is TGCACCTGCAGTGCAGATGGATGGGGGTAT.

A remark on this clone: Germline and genes: mouse. The read comes to an end 4 residues before the CDR3 does, leaving the germline J gene to fill in the end. Other DNA variants within this sample encode the same CDR3. The gene calls are TRBV13-3 and TRBJ2-5; D gene uncertain. Germline CDR1 reads NNHDY; CDR2 reads SYVADS. V lost 1 base and J 3 bases, leaving 6 bases between the germline ends. The CDR3 sequence is 13 residues long. This chain's CDR3 is CASSDRQQDTQYF. The CDR3 DNA, read in part, is TGTGCCAGCAGTGATCGCCAGCAAGAC.

On this clone: Gene names refer to mouse genes. The CDR3 reads CASSQEGTGTASDYTF. The CDR3 DNA, read in part, is TGTGCCAGCAGCCAAGAGGGGACAGGGACCGCCTCC. The chain uses TRBV5 and TRBJ1-2, with 9 bases matching TRBD1. The CDR3 end is not reached by the read, which stops 4 residues before it; the germline J gene fills it in. This CDR3 region has 16 residues. V lost 0 bases, J lost 4 bases, and 6 bases stayed unmatched. Germline loops: CDR1 LGHNA, CDR2 YNLKQL (reference sequence).

This clone was counted between two and nine times. Genes and germline come from the mouse. The read falls 4 residues short of the CDR3 end, and the missing part is taken from the germline J gene. This rearrangement joins TRBV19 to TRBJ2-3, with 10 positions matching TRBD2. After removal of 9 bases from V and 3 bases from J, the junction contained 4 bases not matched to a gene. The CDR3 consists of 13 residues. Germline lookup yields CDR1 FNHDT and CDR2 SITEND (reference sequence). The covered CDR3 bases are TGTGCCATACCGGGACTGGGGGCAGAA. Translation: CAIPGLGAE. Given in full, the CDR3 is CAIPGLGAETLYF.

The sample holds a few counts of this clone. The listed genes are named as in mouse. CDR3 DNA, as far as it was read: TGTGCCTGGAGTCTAAGGGGGCGCGGTGCAGAA. Translation: CAWSLRGRGAE. The whole CDR3 is CAWSLRGRGAETLYF. The V and J genes are TRBV31 and TRBJ2-3; the D gene is possibly TRBD1 (7 bases). The read gets to within 4 residues of the CDR3 end, and the germline J gene fills in the rest. Per germline, CDR1 GKSSPN and CDR2 SITVG. V shed 0 bases and J shed 1 base, with 11 bases lying between them. The CDR3 runs to 15 residues.

This clone occurred a few times. Gene names denote mouse genes. The CDR3 end falls 4 residues outside the read, so it is completed with the germline J gene. The rearrangement links TRBV13-3 to TRBJ1-2; 8 bases line up with TRBD1. This CDR3 region has 14 residues. CDR1 and CDR2 from the germline V gene are NNHDY and SYVADS. The CDR3 DNA, read in part, is TGTGCCAGCAGTGATGCCCAGGGGGCACCC. Amino acid sequence: CASSDAQGAP. From start to end, the CDR3 is CASSDAQGAPDYTF.

Details on this clone: The gene names given are mouse names. The read ends 4 residues shy of where the CDR3 ends; the end is completed using the germline J gene. The genes are TRBV31 and TRBJ2-2; tentatively, D is TRBD1 (7 bases). This CDR3 contains 15 residues. Per germline, CDR1 GKSSPN and CDR2 SITVG. V lost 0 bases, J lost 4 bases, and 12 bases lay in between. CDR3 residues: CAWSLVGGGTGQLYF. The sequenced CDR3 bases are TGTGCCTGGAGTCTAGTAGGGGGCGGCACCGGG.

This clone was recorded a few times. These gene names are mouse names. Read sequence stops 4 residues before the CDR3 end, and the germline J gene provides the missing end. The J gene is TRBJ2-1, the V gene TRBV13-1; perhaps TRBD1 as D (5 bases). Between the trimmed V and J ends, which lost 2 bases and 6 bases, there was a span of 12 bases. The germline V gene has CDR1 NSHNY and CDR2 SYGAGN. The CDR3 consists of 14 residues. The CDR3 loop is CASSEGQITAEQFF. The part of the CDR3 DNA that was read is TGTGCCAGCAGTGAAGGACAAATCACTGCT.

This clone was observed a few times. Each gene name is a mouse one. Read sequence stops 4 residues before the CDR3 end, and the germline J gene provides the missing end. The chain links TRBV13-1 to TRBJ2-1; possible D gene TRBD1, 5 bases. The CDR3 loop spans 14 amino acids. Per the germline V gene, CDR1 is NSHNY and CDR2 is SYGAGN. The CDR3 bases that were read are TGTGCCAGCAGTGATGGAGGCAGGGAAGCT. Translation: CASSDGGREA. The entire CDR3 sequence reads CASSDGGREAEQFF.

A remark on this clone: Gene names follow the mouse nomenclature. The read finishes 4 residues shy of the CDR3 end, and the germline J gene is used to complete it. Other nucleotide sequences from this sample produce the same CDR3. The rearrangement uses TRBV1 and TRBJ2-2; 9 bases line up with TRBD1. After removal of 4 bases from V and 2 bases from J, the junction contained 2 bases not matched to a gene. This CDR3 region has 15 residues. Germline loops: CDR1 NSQYPW, CDR2 LRSPGD (reference sequence). The CDR3 loop reads CTCSGGTGNTGQLYF. The covered CDR3 bases are TGCACCTGCAGTGGGGGGACAGGGAACACCGGG.

The table lists this clone with a few counts. The gene symbols are mouse symbols. The read falls 3 residues short of the CDR3 end, and the missing part is taken from the germline J gene. The chain recombines TRBV1 with TRBJ1-6, with 11 bases identical to TRBD1. TRBJ1-6 is recorded as an ORF, its role being uncertain. The V segment lost 2 bases and the J segment 3 bases; nucleotides outside the gene matches: 3. There are 17 residues in the CDR3. Germline V CDR1 and CDR2: NSQYPW, LRSPGD (reference sequence). The CDR3 protein is CTCSATGTGGYNSPLYF. CDR3 bases read: TGCACCTGCAGTGCAACTGGGACAGGGGGCTATAATTCGCCC.

This clone was counted only a few times. Germline and genes: mouse. The CDR3 end lies 3 residues beyond the end of the read and is filled in from the germline J gene. This chain uses TRBV13-3 with TRBJ1-6; D remains unclear. TRBJ1-6 counts as an open reading frame of uncertain function. V was cut by 3 bases and J by 4 bases, with 8 bases left in between. The CDR3 loop spans 14 amino acids. From germline, CDR1 is NNHDY and CDR2 SYVADS. The chain's CDR3 is CASSGQAYNSPLYF. The sequenced part of the CDR3 DNA is TGTGCCAGCAGTGGCCAGGCATATAATTCGCCC.

The sample holds a few counts of this clone. The listed genes are named as in mouse. The read stops 3 residues short of the end of the CDR3; the missing end is completed from the germline J gene. This chain links TRBV19 with TRBJ1-6; 8 bases map to TRBD1. TRBJ1-6 is recorded as an ORF, its role being uncertain. This CDR3 region has 14 residues. From germline, CDR1 is FNHDT and CDR2 SITEND (reference sequence). The J segment lost 9 bases and the V segment lost 1 base, leaving 3 bases of the junction unmatched. CDR3 in amino acids: CASSIKQGASPLYF. Incomplete CDR3 DNA: TGTGCCAGCAGTATAAAGCAGGGGGCTTCGCCC.

This clone came up a few times. Gene names are mouse gene names. The read ends 4 residues early relative to the CDR3; the germline J gene fills the gap. V and J are TRBV19 and TRBJ1-2; the match to TRBD1 covers 9 bases. J lost 4 bases, V lost 4 bases, and 5 bases had no gene match. Germline loops: CDR1 FNHDT, CDR2 SITEND (reference sequence). The CDR3 loop spans 14 amino acids. The CDR3 DNA, read in part, is TGTGCCAGCAGTTACAGGGGGCTCGGCTCC. Translating it yields CASSYRGLGS. The CDR3 in its entirety is CASSYRGLGSDYTF.

This clone was detected only a few times. The genes are named according to mouse. CDR3 amino acids: CASSDAPTTYEQYF. Incomplete CDR3 DNA: TGTGCCAGCAGTGATGCCCCGACAACCTAT. The chain couples TRBV13-1 to TRBJ2-7; D is undetermined. The read ends 4 residues before the CDR3 terminus; that terminus is restored from the germline J gene. The V gene lost 0 bases and the J gene lost 2 bases, with 9 bases spanning the gap. There are 14 residues in the CDR3. Germline V gives CDR1 NSHNY, CDR2 SYGAGN.

About this clone: Gene labels here are mouse ones. Read sequence stops 4 residues before the CDR3 end, and the germline J gene provides the missing end. The genes are TRBV19 and TRBJ2-3; TRBD2 matches 9 bases. CDR3 length: 14 amino acids. CDR1 and CDR2 (germline): FNHDT, SITEND (reference sequence). Incomplete CDR3 DNA: TGTGCCAGCACAAACTGGGGGGCGGTAGAA. It translates to CASTNWGAVE. Given in full, the CDR3 is CASTNWGAVETLYF.

This clone was seen a handful of times. The genes and germline here are from mouse. The CDR3 goes on 4 residues after the read ends, and that part is filled in from the germline J gene. J is TRBJ2-5 and V is TRBV5, with 9 bases identical to TRBD2. Germline loops: CDR1 LGHNA, CDR2 YNLKQL (reference sequence). CDR3 length: 16 residues. V shed 0 bases and J 0 bases; nucleotides not matched to a gene: 1. CDR3 DNA, as far as it was read: TGTGCCAGCAGCCAAGAGCTGGGGGGGAACCAAGAC. Amino acids: CASSQELGGNQD. The whole CDR3 protein is CASSQELGGNQDTQYF.

Comments on this clone: Mouse gene names apply. The read falls 4 residues short of the CDR3 end, and the missing part is taken from the germline J gene. The chain employs TRBV13-1 and TRBJ1-1, with 10 positions matching TRBD1. Per germline, CDR1 NSHNY and CDR2 SYGAGN. The CDR3 extends over 14 amino acids. CDR3 bases read: TGTGCCAGCAGTGAATGGGACAGGGGAGAA. Translating gives CASSEWDRGE. The full-length CDR3 reads as CASSEWDRGEEVFF.

This clone occurred a few times. These gene names are mouse names. The read stops 4 residues short of the end of the CDR3; the missing end is completed from the germline J gene. The chain couples TRBV29 to TRBJ2-5; D is possibly TRBD1 (6 bases). Trimming cost V 3 bases and J 0 bases, with 10 bases left between them. The germline V gene encodes CDR1 MSHET and CDR2 SYDVDS. The CDR3 is 15 amino acids. Partial CDR3 DNA: TGTGCTAGCAGTTTGGACAGCATTAACCAAGAC. As protein: CASSLDSINQD. The CDR3 in its entirety is CASSLDSINQDTQYF.